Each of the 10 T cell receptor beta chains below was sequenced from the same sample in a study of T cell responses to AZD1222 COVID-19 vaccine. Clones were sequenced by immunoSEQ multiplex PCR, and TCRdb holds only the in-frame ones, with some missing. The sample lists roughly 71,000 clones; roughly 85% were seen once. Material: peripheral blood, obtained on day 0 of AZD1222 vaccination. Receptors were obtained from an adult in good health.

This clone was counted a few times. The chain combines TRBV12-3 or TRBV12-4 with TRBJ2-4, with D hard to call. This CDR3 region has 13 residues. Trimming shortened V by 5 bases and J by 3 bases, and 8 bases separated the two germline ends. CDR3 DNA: TGTGCCAGCAGTAGTACGGGCAAAAACATTCAGTACTTC. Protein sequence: CASSSTGKNIQYF.

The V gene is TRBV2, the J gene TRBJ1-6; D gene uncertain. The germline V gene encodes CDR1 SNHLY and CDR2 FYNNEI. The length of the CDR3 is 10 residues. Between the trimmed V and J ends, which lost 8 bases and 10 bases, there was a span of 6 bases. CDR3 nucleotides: TGTGCCAGCGGCTTCTCACCCCTCCACTTT. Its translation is CASGFSPLHF.

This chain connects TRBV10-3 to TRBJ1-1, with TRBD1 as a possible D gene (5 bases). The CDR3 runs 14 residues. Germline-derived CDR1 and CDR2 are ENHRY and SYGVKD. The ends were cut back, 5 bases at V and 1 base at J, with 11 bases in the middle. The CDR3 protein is CAISRARENTEAFF. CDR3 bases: TGTGCCATCAGTAGGGCCAGGGAGAACACTGAAGCTTTCTTT.

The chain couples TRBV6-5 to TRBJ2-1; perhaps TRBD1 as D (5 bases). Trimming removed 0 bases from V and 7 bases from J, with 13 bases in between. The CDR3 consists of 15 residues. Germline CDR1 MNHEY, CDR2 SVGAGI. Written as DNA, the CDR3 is TGTGCCAGCAGTTACTCGGACACCTTTGGGAATGAGCAGTTCTTC. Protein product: CASSYSDTFGNEQFF.

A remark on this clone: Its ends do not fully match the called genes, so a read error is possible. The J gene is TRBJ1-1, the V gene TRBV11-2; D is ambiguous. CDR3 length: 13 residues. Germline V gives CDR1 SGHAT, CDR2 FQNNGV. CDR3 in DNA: TGTGCCAGCAGCTTAAATCGGAACAGTGAAGCTTTCTTT. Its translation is CASSLNRNSEAFF.

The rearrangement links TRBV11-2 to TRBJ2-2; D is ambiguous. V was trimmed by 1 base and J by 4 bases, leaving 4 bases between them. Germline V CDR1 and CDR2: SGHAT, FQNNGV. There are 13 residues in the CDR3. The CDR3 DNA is TGTGCCAGCAGCTTAGTTCGCACCGGGGAGCTGTTTTTT. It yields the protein CASSLVRTGELFF.

The CDR3 region is CASSSDRVGYGYTF. The CDR3 region has the DNA TGTGCCAGCAGTTCGGACCGCGTGGGCTATGGCTACACCTTC. The chain carries TRBV7-9 and TRBJ1-2; no firm D call. There are 14 residues in the CDR3. Between the trimmed V and J ends, which lost 6 bases and 4 bases, there was a span of 15 bases. In germline, CDR1 is SEHNR, CDR2 FQNEAQ (reference sequence).

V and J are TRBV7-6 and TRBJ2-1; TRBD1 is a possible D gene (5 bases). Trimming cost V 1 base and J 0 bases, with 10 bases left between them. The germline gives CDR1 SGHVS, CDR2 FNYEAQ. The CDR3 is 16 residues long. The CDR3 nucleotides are TGTGCCAGCAGCTTAGGGGGCCCGAGCTCCTACAATGAGCAGTTCTTC. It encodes CASSLGGPSSYNEQFF.

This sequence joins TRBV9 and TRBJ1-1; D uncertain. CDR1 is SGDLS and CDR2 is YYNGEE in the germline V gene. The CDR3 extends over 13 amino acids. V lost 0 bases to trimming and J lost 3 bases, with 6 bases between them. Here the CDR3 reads CASSVGVDTEAFF. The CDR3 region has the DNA TGTGCCAGCAGCGTAGGTGTGGACACTGAAGCTTTCTTT. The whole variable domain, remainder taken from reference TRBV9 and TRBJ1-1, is DSGVTQTPKHLITATGQRVTLRCSPRSGDLSVYWYQQSLDQGLQFLIQYYNGEERAKGNILERFSAQQFPDLHSELNLSSLELGDSALYFCASSVGVDTEAFFGQGTRLTVV.

CDR3 amino acids: CATSRVGLGYNEQFF. Written as DNA, the CDR3 is TGTGCCACCAGCAGAGTAGGACTAGGGTACAATGAGCAGTTCTTC. This chain links TRBV15 with TRBJ2-1, with 7 bases fitting TRBD2. CDR3 length: 15 residues. Germline CDR1 is LNHNV and CDR2 is YYDKDF (reference sequence). Germline trimming cut 1 base from V and 4 bases from J; bases unmatched to any gene: 4.